Listed here are 22 T cell receptor beta chains from one sample, sequenced in a study of blood T cell repertoires in COVID-19 (dated by TCRdb to 2020 to 2022). Receptor amplification or capture employed the immunoSEQ multiplex PCR assay. TCRdb's version of the immuneACCESS table is confined to in-frame rearrangements and falls short of the full clone set. An unresolved V gene accounts for under half of the shortfall where checked; the remainder is of unknown origin. This sample has about 270,000 clones in its table, and less than 90% of those were observed once. The ten most abundant clones make up about an eighth of the sample. Sequenced input: peripheral blood. These receptors all come from a human donor in a cohort sampled during active COVID-19.

The V and J genes are TRBV12-2 and TRBJ2-1; TRBD2 reflects the table's D call only, with no check against the DNA. TRBV12-2 is listed as a pseudogene. This CDR3 spans 19 amino acids. CDR3: CASRLASLCADLPLNEQFF. As DNA, the CDR3 is TGTGCAAGTCGCTTAGCGTCTCTCTGCGCCGACCTGCCACTAAATGAGCAGTTCTTC.

This chain connects TRBV6-2 or TRBV6-3 to TRBJ2-2, with TRBD2 matching 7 bases. CDR1 and CDR2 (germline): MNHEY, SVGEGT. The trim removed 2 bases at V and 0 bases at J, leaving 6 bases unmatched. CDR3 length: 17 residues. The CDR3 bases are TGTGCCAGCAGTTACCCCCGACTAGCTTCGAACACCGGGGAGCTGTTTTTT. It translates to CASSYPRLASNTGELFF.

This chain connects TRBV2 to TRBJ2-5, with 9 bases that match TRBD2. The CDR3 loop spans 14 amino acids. Looked up from germline, CDR1 is SNHLY and CDR2 is FYNNEI. J gave up 5 bases and V 4 bases, and 5 bases lay outside the gene matches. The CDR3 loop reads CASSASGVGETQYF. CDR3 nucleotide sequence: TGTGCCAGCAGTGCTAGCGGGGTCGGGGAGACCCAGTACTTC. Supplemented by reference TRBV2 and TRBJ2-5, the full variable domain reads EPEVTQTPSHQVTQMGQEVILRCVPISNHLYFYWYRQILGQKVEFLVSFYNNEISEKSEIFDDQFSVERPDGSNFTLKIRSTKLEDSAMYFCASSASGVGETQYFGPGTRLLVL.

The genes are TRBV6-7 and TRBJ1-5; D gene uncertain. TRBV6-7 is an ORF; its function is uncertain. The V end lost 6 bases, the J end lost 5 bases, and 5 bases lay between the germline ends. This CDR3 is 11 amino acids long. CDR3 DNA sequence: TGTGCCAGCAGAAGAGATCAGCCCCAGCATTTT. Amino acids: CASRRDQPQHF.

The chain has TRBV9 and TRBJ2-1, with TRBD2 matching over 10 bases. J lost 9 bases, V lost 2 bases, and 8 bases had no gene match. The CDR3 sequence is 15 residues long. Germline values: CDR1 SGDLS, CDR2 YYNGEE. The DNA for the CDR3 is TGTGCCAGCAGCGTCAGAGCGGGAGGGCCCCTTGAGCAGTTCTTC. It translates to CASSVRAGGPLEQFF.

The gene calls are TRBV3-1 (or the pseudogene TRBV3-2) and TRBJ1-1, with TRBD1 as a possible D gene (5 bases). There are 14 residues in the CDR3. Germline CDR1 is LGHDT and CDR2 is YNNKEL (reference sequence). V shed 1 base and J shed 1 base, with 7 bases lying between them. CDR3 loop: CASSQATGNTEAFF. The CDR3 nucleotides are TGTGCCAGCAGCCAAGCCACAGGGAACACTGAAGCTTTCTTT.

V and J are TRBV2 and TRBJ2-7; the D gene is possibly TRBD2 (5 bases). V was shortened by 9 bases and J by 3 bases, with 12 bases between the two germline ends. Germline lookup yields CDR1 SNHLY and CDR2 FYNNEI. The CDR3 is 12 residues long. The CDR3 protein is CASRVGGYEQYF. CDR3 sequence (DNA): TGTGCCAGTAGGGTTGGAGGCTACGAGCAGTACTTC.

The chain employs TRBV7-2 and TRBJ2-2; 8 nucleotides match TRBD2. CDR3 length equals 15 residues. With V trimmed by 5 bases and J by 4 bases, 6 bases remained unmatched. Germline V CDR1 and CDR2: SGHTA, FQGNSA. CDR3 in amino acids: CASSTLLAGTGELFF. CDR3 nucleotide sequence: TGTGCCAGCAGCACCCTTCTAGCGGGCACCGGGGAGCTGTTTTTT.

A remark on this clone: Other DNA sequences of this sample code for an identical CDR3. The rearrangement links TRBV18 to TRBJ2-5; TRBD2 aligns across 7 bases. This CDR3 region has 14 residues. Germline V gives CDR1 KGHSH, CDR2 LQKENI. Trimming took 0 bases from V and 4 from J; bases not matched to a gene: 2. The CDR3 loop reads CASSPPGRAETQYF. CDR3 nucleotides: TGTGCCAGCTCACCACCGGGGAGGGCAGAGACCCAGTACTTC.

The chain carries TRBV7-2 and TRBJ2-5; 7 bases are shared with TRBD2. The V and J ends lost 3 bases and 4 bases, in that order; junction bases with no gene match: 5. The CDR3 is 14 residues long. Germline V CDR1 and CDR2: SGHTA, FQGNSA. CDR3 loop: CASSLRIAGETQYF. The CDR3 nucleotides are TGTGCCAGCAGCTTGAGGATAGCGGGAGAGACCCAGTACTTC.

The CDR3 nucleotides are TGTGCCAGCAGCCCGGCGGGGCGGAACACTGAAGCTTTCTTT. This encodes CASSPAGRNTEAFF. This chain links TRBV3-1 (or the pseudogene TRBV3-2) with TRBJ1-1, with D perhaps TRBD1 (5 bases). The CDR3 sequence is 14 residues long. The V end lost 4 bases, the J end lost 1 base, and 10 bases lay between the germline ends. Germline V gene sequence: CDR1 LGHDT, CDR2 YNNKEL (reference sequence).

CDR3 DNA sequence: TGTGCCAGCAGCCCCCCGGGACAGGGGAGCTATGGCTACACCTTC. This encodes CASSPPGQGSYGYTF. The genes are TRBV5-6 and TRBJ1-2; the match to TRBD1 covers 10 bases. The V gene's germline CDR1 is SGHDT and CDR2 YYEEEE. This CDR3 comprises 15 residues. With 4 bases clipped from V and 4 bases from J, the junction kept 7 bases outside the gene matches.

The chain recombines TRBV28 with TRBJ1-6, with D possibly matching TRBD1 (6 bases). The CDR3 loop spans 12 amino acids. The germline gives CDR1 MDHEN, CDR2 SYDVKM. For the CDR3, the DNA is TGTTCAACCGGGACACTCAATTCACCCCTCCACTTT. It translates to CSTGTLNSPLHF.

The genes are TRBV6-5 and TRBJ2-1, with D possibly being TRBD2 (5 bases). With 4 bases removed from V and 8 bases from J, the gap between germline ends came to 15 bases. CDR1 and CDR2 from the germline V gene are MNHEY and SVGAGI. This CDR3 has 14 residues. The CDR3 spells CASSSLGVFDEQFF. CDR3 bases: TGTGCCAGCAGTTCACTCGGGGTCTTCGATGAGCAGTTCTTC.

The chain has TRBV18 and TRBJ1-4, with D tentatively TRBD1 (5 bases). Trimming took off 0 bases at V and 8 bases at J, with 13 bases between the two ends. This CDR3 contains 15 residues. Germline loops: CDR1 KGHSH, CDR2 LQKENI. The CDR3 reads CASSPPMGEGEKLFF. CDR3 coding DNA: TGTGCCAGCTCACCACCGATGGGGGAGGGCGAAAAACTGTTTTTT. The whole variable domain, filled in from reference TRBV18 and TRBJ1-4, reads NAGVMQNPRHLVRRRGQEARLRCSPMKGHSHVYWYRQLPEEGLKFMVYLQKENIIDESGMPKERFSAEFPKEGPSILRIQQVVRGDSAAYFCASSPPMGEGEKLFFGSGTQLSVL.

This sequence joins TRBV7-2 and TRBJ2-7, with D hard to call. CDR1 and CDR2 (germline): SGHTA, FQGNSA. V lost 4 bases to trimming and J lost 6 bases, with 7 bases between them. The CDR3 is 11 residues long. This CDR3 reads CASSSGSEQYF. The CDR3 DNA is TGTGCCAGCAGCTCAGGCAGCGAGCAGTACTTC.

The CDR3 loop is CASSFGVGEGYGYTF. The CDR3 coding sequence is TGTGCCAGTAGTTTCGGTGTGGGAGAAGGCTATGGCTACACCTTC. This chain links TRBV19 with TRBJ1-2, with unresolved D. The ends were cut back, 5 bases at V and 4 bases at J, with 17 bases in the middle. The CDR3 runs 15 residues. Germline values: CDR1 LNHDA, CDR2 SQIVND (reference sequence). Complete variable domain (other parts from reference TRBV19 and TRBJ1-2): DGGITQSPKYLFRKEGQNVTLSCEQNLNHDAMYWYRQDPGQGLRLIYYSQIVNDFQKGDIAEGYSVSREKKESFPLTVTSAQKNPTAFYLCASSFGVGEGYGYTFGSGTRLTVV.

Of note for this clone: This same CDR3 is encoded by further DNA sequences in the sample. The V and J genes are TRBV27 and TRBJ2-7, with D possibly being TRBD2 (6 bases). The CDR3 has 14 amino acids. Per the germline V gene, CDR1 is MNHEY and CDR2 is SMNVEV (reference sequence). With 1 base removed from V and 3 bases from J, the gap between germline ends came to 10 bases. CDR3 DNA sequence: TGTGCCAGCAGTTTATACCGGGGGAGCTACGAGCAGTACTTC. Residues: CASSLYRGSYEQYF.

The chain has TRBV5-1 and TRBJ1-4, with D possibly matching TRBD1 (5 bases). Germline CDR1 and CDR2: SGHRS and YFSETQ. The CDR3 totals 16 residues. Trimming cost V 4 bases and J 7 bases, with 20 bases left between them. The CDR3 bases are TGCGCCAGCAGCCCAACCGGGACGGGGGTAGGTGAAAAACTGTTTTTT. Its protein is CASSPTGTGVGEKLFF.

The chain employs TRBV28 and TRBJ2-3; TRBD2 might be the D (6 bases). With 6 bases removed from V and 3 bases from J, the gap between germline ends came to 19 bases. Germline CDR1 and CDR2: MDHEN and SYDVKM. The CDR3 loop spans 16 amino acids. The CDR3 is CASSLEGIAGTDTQYF. The CDR3 DNA reads as TGTGCCAGCAGCTTAGAGGGGATCGCGGGAACAGATACGCAGTATTTT. The variable domain in full, completed from reference TRBV28 and TRBJ2-3, reads DVKVTQSSRYLVKRTGEKVFLECVQDMDHENMFWYRQDPGLGLRLIYFSYDVKMKEKGDIPEGYSVSREKKERFSLILESASTNQTSMYLCASSLEGIAGTDTQYFGPGTRLTVL.

The chain has TRBV28 and TRBJ2-5; 8 bases align to TRBD1. Germline trimming cut 5 bases from V and 4 bases from J; bases unmatched to any gene: 12. Germline CDR1 reads MDHEN; CDR2 reads SYDVKM. There are 16 residues in the CDR3. The CDR3 reads CASSLGTFRGRETQYF. CDR3 bases: TGTGCCAGCAGTCTAGGAACCTTCAGGGGGCGAGAGACCCAGTACTTC.

V usage is TRBV5-1 and J usage is TRBJ2-2, with 7 positions matching TRBD1. With V trimmed by 4 bases and J by 6 bases, 6 bases remained unmatched. Looked up from germline, CDR1 is SGHRS and CDR2 is YFSETQ. The CDR3 is 14 residues long. The CDR3 coding sequence is TGCGCCAGCAGCCCTTTTACAGGGGCCGGGGAGCTGTTTTTT. Residues: CASSPFTGAGELFF.